This is a list of T cell receptor beta chains from one sample in a study of radiotherapy plus CTLA-4 blockade in lung cancer. Profiling relied on immunoSEQ multiplex PCR, and the TCRdb table lists in-frame clones only, not all of them. The sample shows 45,000 or so clones, about 88% of them seen only once. This specimen was peripheral blood, taken from a patient treated with radiotherapy plus ipilimumab. Receptors were obtained from a human donor with non-small cell lung cancer whose response to radiotherapy plus ipilimumab could not be evaluated. The CDR3 runs from the conserved cysteine through the conserved F or W. The order of the fields is clone size, D gene, CDR3 length, J gene, V gene, CDR3 DNA, CDR3 protein. D genes are given only for firm matches. Some rows mark clone size as missing; the rest say once, few, many or name a class of expanded clone.

size: -; D: TRBD2; length: 17; J: TRBJ2-1; V: TRBV7-8; DNA: TGTGCCAGCAGCTTCGGACTAGCGGGTCTCTCGCGCAATGAGCAGTTCTTC; CDR3: CASSFGLAGLSRNEQFF
size: -; D: -; length: 15; J: TRBJ1-4; V: TRBV18; DNA: TGTGCCAGCTCACCACCCTCCAGGGGAGGGGAAAAACTGTTTTTT; CDR3: CASSPPSRGGEKLFF
size: -; D: -; length: 13; J: TRBJ2-3; V: TRBV5-6; DNA: TGTGCCAGCAGCTGGGGGGGCGGGGATACGCAGTATTTT; CDR3: CASSWGGGDTQYF
size: -; D: TRBD1; length: 16; J: TRBJ2-3; V: TRBV11-2; DNA: TGTGCCAGCAGCACACCCCGGACAGGATGGACAGATACGCAGTATTTT; CDR3: CASSTPRTGWTDTQYF
size: -; D: TRBD1; length: 17; J: TRBJ1-5; V: TRBV19; DNA: TGTGCCAGTAGGGGGGGCCGGACAGGGGGCGCCGGTCAGCCCCAGCATTTT; CDR3: CASRGGRTGGAGQPQHF
size: few; D: TRBD1; length: 16; J: TRBJ2-5; V: TRBV7-2; DNA: TGTGCCAGCAGACCGACAGGGGTCGGGTACCAAGAGACCCAGTACTTC; CDR3: CASRPTGVGYQETQYF
size: -; D: -; length: 14; J: TRBJ2-5; V: TRBV18; DNA: TGTGCCAGCTCACCAGGACTCCAGGAAGAGACCCAGTACTTC; CDR3: CASSPGLQEETQYF
size: -; D: -; length: 16; J: TRBJ1-2; V: TRBV28; DNA: TGTGCCAGCAGTCTCCGGGGGAACAGCGTTTACTATGGCTACACCTTC; CDR3: CASSLRGNSVYYGYTF
size: -; D: TRBD1; length: 16; J: TRBJ2-2; V: TRBV7-9; DNA: TGTGCCAGCAGCTCGGGGACAGGGGTAAACACCGGGGAGCTGTTTTTT; CDR3: CASSSGTGVNTGELFF
size: -; D: TRBD2; length: 14; J: TRBJ2-7; V: TRBV9; DNA: TGTGCCAGCAGCGTGGGGGACTACCTCTACGAGCAGTACTTC; CDR3: CASSVGDYLYEQYF
size: -; D: -; length: 18; J: TRBJ2-7; V: TRBV5-8; DNA: TGTGCCAGCAGCTCCCCTCCCCCCCACAGTTTTACGAACTACGAGCAGTACTTC; CDR3: CASSSPPPHSFTNYEQYF
size: -; D: TRBD2; length: 15; J: TRBJ2-7; V: TRBV9; DNA: TGTGCCAGCAGTCCTAGACTAGCGGGGCTGGGGGAGCAGTACTTC; CDR3: CASSPRLAGLGEQYF
size: -; D: -; length: 17; J: TRBJ2-5; V: TRBV5-1; DNA: TGCGCCAGCAGCTTGGTGGGCCTAGGGGTACACCAAGAGACCCAGTACTTC; CDR3: CASSLVGLGVHQETQYF
size: -; D: -; length: 16; J: TRBJ1-6; V: TRBV11-2; DNA: TGTGCCAGCAGCTTAGACGAGTCCACCTATAATTCACCCCTCCACTTT; CDR3: CASSLDESTYNSPLHF
size: -; D: -; length: 13; J: TRBJ2-1; V: TRBV6-1; DNA: TGTGCCAGCAGCCCGGAGGTGGGACACCGGCAGTTCTTC; CDR3: CASSPEVGHRQFF
size: -; D: -; length: 17; J: TRBJ2-5; V: TRBV27; DNA: TGTGCCAGCAGCCGGGGTTACGACGCCTATCCACAAGAGACCCAGTACTTC; CDR3: CASSRGYDAYPQETQYF
size: few; D: TRBD1; length: 15; J: TRBJ2-3; V: TRBV29-1; DNA: TGCAGCGTCAAGGGGGCCGCAAGGAGTAAAGATACGCAGTATTTT; CDR3: CSVKGAARSKDTQYF
size: -; D: TRBD1; length: 14; J: TRBJ2-3; V: TRBV7-7; DNA: TGTGCCAGCAGCCTCGGACAGGCGGCAGATACGCAGTATTTT; CDR3: CASSLGQAADTQYF
size: -; D: TRBD1; length: 15; J: TRBJ1-5; V: TRBV6-6; DNA: TGTGCCAGCAGTTACCGGACAGGGGGCCATCAGCCCCAGCATTTT; CDR3: CASSYRTGGHQPQHF
size: -; D: -; length: 14; J: TRBJ1-1; V: TRBV6-6; DNA: TGTGCCAGCAGTTACAGGAGGGGAGCCACTGAAGCTTTCTTT; CDR3: CASSYRRGATEAFF
size: once; D: -; length: 14; J: TRBJ1-2; V: TRBV5-5; DNA: TGTGCCAGCAGCTTGCAGGACAGAATCTATGGCTACACCTTC; CDR3: CASSLQDRIYGYTF
size: -; D: -; length: 15; J: TRBJ1-6; V: TRBV9; DNA: TGTGCCAGCAGCGTAGGCGACACCCCAAATTCACCCCTCCACTTT; CDR3: CASSVGDTPNSPLHF
size: once; D: -; length: 16; J: TRBJ1-1; V: TRBV7-9; DNA: TGTGCCAGCAGCTTAGCGGTCGGGGGAGGGGGCACTGAAGCTTTCTTT; CDR3: CASSLAVGGGGTEAFF
size: once; D: -; length: 16; J: TRBJ2-7; V: TRBV6-5; DNA: TGTGCCAGCAGTTACTTCCCTACCGGGAGCTCCTACGAGCAGTACTTC; CDR3: CASSYFPTGSSYEQYF
size: -; D: -; length: 17; J: TRBJ2-6; V: TRBV19; DNA: TGTGCCAGTAGTGCCGGGACTGTAAACACTGGGGCCAACGTCCTGACTTTC; CDR3: CASSAGTVNTGANVLTF
size: -; D: -; length: 15; J: TRBJ1-2; V: TRBV5-4; DNA: TGTGCCAGCAGCCCCCGCCTCCCGGCAGGGAATGGCTACACCTTC; CDR3: CASSPRLPAGNGYTF
size: -; D: TRBD2; length: 13; J: TRBJ2-7; V: TRBV25-1; DNA: TGTGCCAGCACTAGCGGGCCCTCCTACGAGCAGTACTTC; CDR3: CASTSGPSYEQYF
size: -; D: TRBD2; length: 19; J: TRBJ2-1; V: TRBV7-8; DNA: TGTGCCAGCATCCCGGTCCGGATTCGTTCGAGGGAGGGTTACAATGAGCAGTTCTTC; CDR3: CASIPVRIRSREGYNEQFF
size: -; D: TRBD1; length: 15; J: TRBJ1-4; V: TRBV6-5; DNA: TGTGCCAGCAGGCGCCGGGACAGTCCCAATGAAAAACTGTTTTTT; CDR3: CASRRRDSPNEKLFF